This T cell receptor beta chain appears in the sequencing data of a study of blood T cells in healthy people across ages. Unmatched junction bases numbered 20, after V lost 6 bases and J lost 0 bases. CDR3 length equals 19 residues. The V gene's germline CDR1 is DFQATT and CDR2 SNEGSKA (reference sequence). A second about 7 to 11 cycle PCR used barcoded and J-beta primers. TCRdb redid the calling of the 5' RACE reads with MiXCR, one entry per CDR3 protein. In the table there are about 940,000 distinct CDR3 sequences, around 48% of which are singletons. The TCR was taken from a man under 40 in good health. This chain connects TRBV20-1 to TRBJ2-1; 7 nucleotides align to TRBD2. The sample comprised blood. CDR3 amino acids: CSATGLGVFRRGSYNEQFF. The CDR3 DNA reads as TGCAGTGCAACCGGACTAGGGGTCTTTCGGAGGGGCTCCTACAATGAGCAGTTCTTC.